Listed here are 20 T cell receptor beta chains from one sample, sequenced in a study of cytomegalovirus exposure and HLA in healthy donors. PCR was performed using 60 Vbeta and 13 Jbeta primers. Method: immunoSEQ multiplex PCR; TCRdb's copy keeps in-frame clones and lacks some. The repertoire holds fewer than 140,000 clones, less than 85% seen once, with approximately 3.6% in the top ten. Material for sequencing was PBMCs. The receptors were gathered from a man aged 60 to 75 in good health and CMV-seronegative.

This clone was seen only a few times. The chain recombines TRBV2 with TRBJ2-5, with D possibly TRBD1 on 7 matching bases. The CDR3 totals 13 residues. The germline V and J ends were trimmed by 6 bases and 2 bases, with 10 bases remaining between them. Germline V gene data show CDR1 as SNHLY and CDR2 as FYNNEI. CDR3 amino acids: CASSGGQQETQYF. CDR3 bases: TGTGCCAGCAGCGGGGGACAGCAAGAGACCCAGTACTTC.

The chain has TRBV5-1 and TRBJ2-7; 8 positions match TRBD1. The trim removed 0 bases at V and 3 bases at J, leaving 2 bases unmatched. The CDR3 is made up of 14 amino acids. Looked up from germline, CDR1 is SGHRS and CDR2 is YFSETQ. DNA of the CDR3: TGCGCCAGCAGCTTGGGGACAGGGAACTACGAGCAGTACTTC. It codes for CASSLGTGNYEQYF. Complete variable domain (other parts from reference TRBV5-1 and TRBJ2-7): KAGVTQTPRYLIKTRGQQVTLSCSPISGHRSVSWYQQTPGQGLQFLFEYFSETQRNKGNFPGRFSGRQFSNSRSEMNVSTLELGDSALYLCASSLGTGNYEQYFGPGTRLTVT.

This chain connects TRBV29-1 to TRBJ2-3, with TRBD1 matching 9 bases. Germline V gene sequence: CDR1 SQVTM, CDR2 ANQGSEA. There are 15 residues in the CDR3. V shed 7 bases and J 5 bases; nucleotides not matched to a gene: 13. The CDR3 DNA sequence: TGCAGCGCGACCCAGACAGGGGGTATGGGAGATACGCAGTATTTT. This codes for CSATQTGGMGDTQYF.

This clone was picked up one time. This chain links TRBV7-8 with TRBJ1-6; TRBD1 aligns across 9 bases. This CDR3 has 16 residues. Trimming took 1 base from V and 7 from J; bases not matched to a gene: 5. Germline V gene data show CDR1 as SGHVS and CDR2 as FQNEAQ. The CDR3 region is CASSLGRDRVNSPLHF. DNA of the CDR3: TGTGCCAGCAGCTTAGGAAGGGACAGGGTCAATTCACCCCTCCACTTT. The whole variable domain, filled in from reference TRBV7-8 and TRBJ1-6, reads GAGVSQSPRYKVAKRGQDVALRCDPISGHVSLFWYQQALGQGPEFLTYFQNEAQLDKSGLPSDRFFAERPEGSVSTLKIQRTQQEDSAVYLCASSLGRDRVNSPLHFGNGTRLTVT.

The CDR3 nucleotides are TGTGCCAGCAGTGCTGGGACAGGGGGCATTATAGCCGCTAGGGGCTACACCTTC. As protein: CASSAGTGGIIAARGYTF. V usage is TRBV28 and J usage is TRBJ1-2, with 12 bases identical to TRBD1. With 5 bases clipped from V and 8 bases from J, the junction kept 18 bases outside the gene matches. Germline values: CDR1 MDHEN, CDR2 SYDVKM. CDR3 length equals 18 residues.

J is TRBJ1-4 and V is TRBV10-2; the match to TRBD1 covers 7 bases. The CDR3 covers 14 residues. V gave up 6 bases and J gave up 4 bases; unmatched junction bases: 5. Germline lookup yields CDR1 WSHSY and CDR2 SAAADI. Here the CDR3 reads CASRGTAGNEKLFF. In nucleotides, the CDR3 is TGCGCCAGCAGGGGGACAGCGGGTAATGAAAAACTGTTTTTT.

CDR3 in amino acids: CASSFRRDSYNEQFF. CDR3 nucleotides: TGTGCCAGCAGTTTCCGCCGGGACAGTTACAATGAGCAGTTCTTC. The chain recombines TRBV6-6 with TRBJ2-1, with 7 bases identical to TRBD1. The germline V gene encodes CDR1 MNHNY and CDR2 SVGAGI (reference sequence). The J segment lost 4 bases and the V segment lost 4 bases, leaving 7 bases of the junction unmatched. The CDR3 consists of 15 residues.

As DNA, the CDR3 is TGTGCCATCAGTGAGTCGGGACTAGCCTACGAGCAGTACTTC. It encodes CAISESGLAYEQYF. The chain carries TRBV10-3 and TRBJ2-7; 8 bases are a match to TRBD2. Germline values: CDR1 ENHRY, CDR2 SYGVKD. This CDR3 comprises 14 residues. V gave up 0 bases and J gave up 2 bases; unmatched junction bases: 0.

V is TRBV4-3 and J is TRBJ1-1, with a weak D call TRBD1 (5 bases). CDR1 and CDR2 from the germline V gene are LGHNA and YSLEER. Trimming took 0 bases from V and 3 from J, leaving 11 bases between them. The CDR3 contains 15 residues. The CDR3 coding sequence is TGCGCCAGCAGCCAAGAGGGACGCGGGGACACTGAAGCTTTCTTT. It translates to CASSQEGRGDTEAFF.

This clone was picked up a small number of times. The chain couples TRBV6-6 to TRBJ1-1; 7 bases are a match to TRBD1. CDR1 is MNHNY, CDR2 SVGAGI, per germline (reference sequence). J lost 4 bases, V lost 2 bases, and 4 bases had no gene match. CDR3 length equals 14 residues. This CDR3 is CASSYGQALTEAFF. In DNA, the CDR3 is TGTGCCAGCAGTTACGGACAGGCTCTCACTGAAGCTTTCTTT.

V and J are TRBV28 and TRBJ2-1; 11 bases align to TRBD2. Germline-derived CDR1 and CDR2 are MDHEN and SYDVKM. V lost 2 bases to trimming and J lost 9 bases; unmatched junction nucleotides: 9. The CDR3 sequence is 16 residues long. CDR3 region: CASSLMASGGLGEQFF. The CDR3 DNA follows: TGTGCCAGCAGTTTAATGGCTAGCGGGGGGCTAGGTGAGCAGTTCTTC.

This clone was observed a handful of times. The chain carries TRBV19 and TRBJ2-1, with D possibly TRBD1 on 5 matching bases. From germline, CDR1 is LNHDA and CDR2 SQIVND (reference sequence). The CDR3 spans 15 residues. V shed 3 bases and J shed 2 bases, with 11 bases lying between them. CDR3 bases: TGTGCCAGTAGTATTCGCCAGGGCACCTACAATGAGCAGTTCTTC. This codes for CASSIRQGTYNEQFF.

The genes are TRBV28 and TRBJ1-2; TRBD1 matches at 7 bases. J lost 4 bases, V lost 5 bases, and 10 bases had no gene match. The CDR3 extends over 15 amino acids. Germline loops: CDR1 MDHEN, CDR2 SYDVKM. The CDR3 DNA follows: TGTGCCAGCAGTGGCGCCGGGACAGAACGCTATGGCTACACCTTC. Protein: CASSGAGTERYGYTF.

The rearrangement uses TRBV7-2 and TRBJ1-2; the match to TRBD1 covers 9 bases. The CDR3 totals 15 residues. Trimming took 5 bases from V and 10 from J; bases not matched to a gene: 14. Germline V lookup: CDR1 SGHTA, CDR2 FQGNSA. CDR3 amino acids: CASSPQGQGMSAYTF. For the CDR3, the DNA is TGTGCCAGCAGCCCGCAGGGACAGGGAATGTCGGCCTACACCTTC.

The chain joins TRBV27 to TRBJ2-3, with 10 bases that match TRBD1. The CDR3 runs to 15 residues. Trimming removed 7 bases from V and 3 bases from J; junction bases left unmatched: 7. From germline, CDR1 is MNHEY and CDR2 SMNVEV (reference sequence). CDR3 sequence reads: CASTPGDRGTDTQYF. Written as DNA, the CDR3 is TGTGCCAGCACTCCTGGGGACAGGGGAACAGATACGCAGTATTTT.

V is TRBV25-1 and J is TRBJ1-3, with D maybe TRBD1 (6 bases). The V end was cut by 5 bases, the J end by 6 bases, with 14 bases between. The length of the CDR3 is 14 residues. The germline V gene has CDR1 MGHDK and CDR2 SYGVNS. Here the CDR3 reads CASSRSGAENTIYF. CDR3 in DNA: TGTGCCAGCAGTCGTTCAGGGGCTGAAAACACCATATATTTT.

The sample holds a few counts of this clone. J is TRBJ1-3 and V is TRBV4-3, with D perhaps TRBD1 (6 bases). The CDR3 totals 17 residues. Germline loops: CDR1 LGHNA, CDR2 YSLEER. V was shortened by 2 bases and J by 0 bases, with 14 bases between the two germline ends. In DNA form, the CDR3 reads TGCGCCAGCAGCCAAAACCCGACAGGAAGCTCTGGAAACACCATATATTTT. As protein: CASSQNPTGSSGNTIYF.

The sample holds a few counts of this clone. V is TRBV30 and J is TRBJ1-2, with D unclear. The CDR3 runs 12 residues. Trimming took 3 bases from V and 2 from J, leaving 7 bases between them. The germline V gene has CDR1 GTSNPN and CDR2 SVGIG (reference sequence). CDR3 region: CAWRPQNYGYTF. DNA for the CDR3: TGTGCCTGGAGGCCACAGAACTATGGCTACACCTTC.

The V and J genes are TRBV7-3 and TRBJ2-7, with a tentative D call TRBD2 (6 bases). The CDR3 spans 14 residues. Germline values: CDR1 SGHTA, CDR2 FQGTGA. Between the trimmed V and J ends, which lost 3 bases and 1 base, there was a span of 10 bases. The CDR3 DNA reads TGTGCCAGCAGCTTCCGGGAGAGTTCCTACGAGCAGTACTTC. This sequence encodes CASSFRESSYEQYF.

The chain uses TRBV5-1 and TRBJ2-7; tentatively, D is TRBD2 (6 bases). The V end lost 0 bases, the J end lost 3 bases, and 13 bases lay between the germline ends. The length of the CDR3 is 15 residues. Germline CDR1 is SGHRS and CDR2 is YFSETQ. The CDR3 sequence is CASSLGGVGGYEQYV. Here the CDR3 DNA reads TGCGCCAGCAGCTTGGGGGGGGTGGGAGGCTACGAGCAGTACGTC.